This T cell receptor beta chain was recorded in a study of T cell responses to AZD1222 COVID-19 vaccine. Overall study findings and caveats: After the peak T cell response, and only then, were repertoires sampled. Seropositive status at baseline applied to only five to seven AZD1222 recipients.

V was pared by 4 bases and J by 0 bases, with 7 bases of the junction left unmatched. This CDR3 has 16 residues. Germline CDR1 is SGDLS and CDR2 is YYNGEE. About this clone: Its antigen is currently unknown.

Only in-frame clones appear in the TCRdb table, and some are missing; sequencing was by immunoSEQ multiplex PCR. Found here are around 140,000 clones, around 86% of them singletons; the top ten hold approximately 20%. The TCR comes from an adult in good health. V gene TRBV9 combines with J gene TRBJ2-1, with 7 nucleotides matching TRBD1. The starting material was peripheral blood, obtained on day 0 of AZD1222 vaccination. The CDR3 nucleotides read TGTGCCAGCAGCTCTGACAGGGCTAGCTCCTACAATGAGCAGTTCTTC. This encodes CASSSDRASSYNEQFF.